This record concerns one T cell receptor beta chain sequence. This record belongs to a study of shared clonotypes between healthy human individuals. V lost 1 base and J 1 base, leaving 9 bases between the germline ends. The CDR3 sequence is 15 residues long. The V gene's germline CDR1 is SGHAT and CDR2 FQNNGV. It was across several immunoSEQ plates that each subset's genomic DNA was evenly split. Measured with immunoSEQ multiplex PCR; TCRdb has only the in-frame clones, and not every one. Altogether about 560,000 clones are present, roughly 79% being singletons, with the ten largest covering approximately 12%.

This clonotype originated in a woman between 35 and 50 years old in good health. Some clones in this sample may be carry-over from other donors' samples. The source material was PBMCs. This rearrangement joins TRBV11-2 to TRBJ2-3, with D uncertain. CDR3 bases: TGTGCCAGCAGCTTAGGAAACCGAGGCACAGATACGCAGTATTTT. This translates into CASSLGNRGTDTQYF.